This T cell receptor (beta chain) was obtained from a study of blood T cell repertoires in COVID-19. Study at large: Sites across the United States, Italy and Spain contributed samples from acute and convalescent COVID-19. Nucleic acid was either cDNA or gDNA, and it came from T cells, B-cell-depleted T cells, or PBMCs.

Profiling relied on immunoSEQ multiplex PCR, and the TCRdb table lists in-frame clones only, not all of them. This sample has 150,000 to 200,000 clones, with around 90% found just once. The V and J ends lost 2 bases and 4 bases, in that order; junction bases with no gene match: 6. The CDR3 has 16 amino acids. CDR1 and CDR2 from the germline V gene are MRHNA and SNTAGT. The receptor's source is a man aged 55-75 years with active or convalescent COVID-19. The sequenced sample was peripheral blood. This chain links TRBV6-4 with TRBJ2-2, with 8 bases aligning to TRBD2. This CDR3 is CASSDVAGLGTGELFF. In DNA form, the CDR3 reads TGTGCCAGCAGTGACGTAGCGGGACTGGGCACCGGGGAGCTGTTTTTT.